This T cell receptor beta chain comes out of a study of cytomegalovirus exposure and HLA in healthy donors. Details on this clone: Its specificity is not known.

The PCR employed 60 Vbeta primers together with 13 Jbeta primers. Repertoires were generated with immunoSEQ multiplex PCR, while TCRdb's copy carries only in-frame clones and drops some. The sample includes roughly 220,000 clones, 75% seen only once; the top ten take less than 2%. There are 18 residues in the CDR3. V was cut by 0 bases and J by 3 bases, with 17 bases left in between. Germline V CDR1 and CDR2: MGHRA, YSYEKL. Notes on the study in general: Specificity for CMV antigens was confirmed in vitro for a few of the CMV-associated chains.

All donors participated as healthy donors of bone marrow. Sequenced input: PBMCs. The gene calls are TRBV4-1 and TRBJ2-2; the D gene is possibly TRBD2 (7 bases). The source is a woman aged 30 to 39 in good health and CMV-seronegative. CDR3 loop: CASSQDLALGGHTGELFF. For the CDR3, the DNA is TGCGCCAGCAGCCAAGACTTAGCCTTGGGGGGGCACACCGGGGAGCTGTTTTTT.